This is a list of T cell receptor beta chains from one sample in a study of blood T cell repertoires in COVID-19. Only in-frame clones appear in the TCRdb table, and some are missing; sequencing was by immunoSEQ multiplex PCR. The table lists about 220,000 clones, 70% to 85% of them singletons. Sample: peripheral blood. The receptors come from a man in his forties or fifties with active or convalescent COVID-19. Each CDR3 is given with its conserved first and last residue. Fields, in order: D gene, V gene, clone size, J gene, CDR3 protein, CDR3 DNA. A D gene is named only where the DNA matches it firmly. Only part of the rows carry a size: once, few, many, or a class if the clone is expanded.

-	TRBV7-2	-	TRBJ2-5	CASSFQAGSETQYF	TGTGCCAGCAGCTTCCAGGCAGGGTCAGAGACCCAGTACTTC
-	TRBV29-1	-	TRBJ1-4	CSVMGEGGEKLFF	TGCAGCGTCATGGGGGAGGGAGGTGAAAAACTGTTTTTT
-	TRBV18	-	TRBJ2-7	CASSPPEVPHEQYF	TGTGCCAGCTCACCACCTGAGGTTCCACACGAGCAGTACTTC
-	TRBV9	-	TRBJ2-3	CASSVAGRDTQYF	TGTGCCAGCAGCGTAGCGGGTAGGGATACGCAGTATTTT
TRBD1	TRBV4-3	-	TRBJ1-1	CASSQEGTGGLAFF	TGCGCCAGCAGCCAAGAGGGGACAGGGGGCTTGGCTTTCTTT
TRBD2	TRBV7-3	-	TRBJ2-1	CASSVTGTSGNEQFF	TGTGCCAGCAGCGTCACCGGGACTAGCGGAAATGAGCAGTTCTTC
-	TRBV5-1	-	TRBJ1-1	CASRPDPGNTEAFF	TGCGCCAGCAGACCAGATCCAGGGAACACTGAAGCTTTCTTT
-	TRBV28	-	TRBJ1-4	CASRGALTVEKLFF	TGTGCCAGCAGAGGGGCGCTGACAGTAGAAAAACTGTTTTTT
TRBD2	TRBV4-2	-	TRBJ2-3	CASSQVAGGDTQYF	TGTGCCAGCAGCCAAGTAGCGGGGGGGGATACGCAGTATTTT
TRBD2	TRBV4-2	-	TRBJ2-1	CASRGLAGANEQFF	TGTGCCAGCAGAGGACTAGCGGGGGCCAATGAGCAGTTCTTC
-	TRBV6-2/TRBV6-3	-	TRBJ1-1	CASSLKYMNTEAFF	TGTGCCAGCAGTTTGAAGTACATGAACACTGAAGCTTTCTTT
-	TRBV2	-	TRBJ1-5	CASRAQLFPNQPQHF	TGTGCCAGCAGAGCCCAACTTTTCCCCAATCAGCCCCAGCATTTT
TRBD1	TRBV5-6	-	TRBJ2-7	CASSLGADRAYEQYF	TGTGCCAGCAGCTTGGGCGCGGACAGGGCCTACGAGCAGTACTTC
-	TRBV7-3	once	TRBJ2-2	CASSLMPGVTGELFF	TGTGCCAGCAGCTTAATGCCGGGAGTTACGGGGGAGCTGTTTTTT
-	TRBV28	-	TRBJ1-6	CASSLSQGSHSPLHF	TGTGCCAGCAGTTTAAGCCAGGGATCTCATTCACCCCTCCACTTT
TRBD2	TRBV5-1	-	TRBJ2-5	CASSLDPGGLKETQYF	TGCGCCAGCAGCTTGGACCCGGGGGGACTAAAAGAGACCCAGTACTTC
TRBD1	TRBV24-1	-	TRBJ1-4	CATSDNSGQGYEKLFF	TGTGCCACCAGTGACAACTCCGGACAGGGATATGAAAAACTGTTTTTT
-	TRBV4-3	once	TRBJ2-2	CASSQDPGSGELFF	TGCGCCAGCAGCCAAGATCCGGGGTCCGGGGAGCTGTTTTTT
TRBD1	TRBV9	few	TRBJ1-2	CASDPTGTGVYGYTF	TGTGCCTCCGACCCGACCGGGACAGGGGTCTATGGCTACACCTTC
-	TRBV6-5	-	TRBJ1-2	CASSHEWGGNGYTF	TGTGCCAGCAGTCACGAGTGGGGCGGCAATGGCTACACCTTC
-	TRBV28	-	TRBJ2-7	CASSRSGSSSYEQYF	TGTGCCAGCTCCCGTTCGGGGTCCTCTTCCTACGAGCAGTACTTC
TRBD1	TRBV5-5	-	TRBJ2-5	CASSKSGTGDLRGQYF	TGTGCCAGCAGCAAATCCGGGACAGGGGATTTGCGTGGCCAGTACTTC
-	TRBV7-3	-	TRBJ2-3	CASSFNGRGTDTQYF	TGTGCCAGCAGCTTTAATGGGCGCGGCACAGATACGCAGTATTTT
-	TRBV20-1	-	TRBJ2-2	CSGQFTGELFF	TGCAGTGGACAGTTCACCGGGGAGCTGTTTTTT
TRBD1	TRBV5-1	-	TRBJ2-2	CASSKGTGGTGELFF	TGCGCCAGCAGCAAAGGGACAGGGGGGACCGGGGAGCTGTTTTTT
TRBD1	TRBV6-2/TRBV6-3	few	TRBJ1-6	CASSGDRRHPNSPLHF	TGTGCCAGCAGCGGGGACAGGCGACACCCTAATTCACCCCTCCACTTT
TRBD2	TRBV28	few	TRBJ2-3	CASSVLAGETDTQYF	TGTGCCAGCAGTGTATTAGCGGGGGAAACAGATACGCAGTATTTT
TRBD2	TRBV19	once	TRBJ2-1	CASSRGLAGDNEQFF	TGTGCCTCCTCCAGAGGACTAGCGGGAGACAATGAGCAGTTCTTC
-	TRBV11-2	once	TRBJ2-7	CASSLETGYEQYF	TGTGCCAGCAGCTTAGAAACTGGCTACGAGCAGTACTTC
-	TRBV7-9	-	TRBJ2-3	CASSPPPSIFKDTQYF	TGTGCCAGCAGCCCCCCCCCGAGCATTTTCAAGGATACGCAGTATTTT
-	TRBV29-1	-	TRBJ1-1	CSALQVNTEAFF	TGCAGCGCCCTGCAGGTGAACACTGAAGCTTTCTTT
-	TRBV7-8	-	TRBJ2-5	CASSLARVQETQYF	TGTGCCAGCAGCTTAGCCAGGGTGCAAGAGACCCAGTACTTC
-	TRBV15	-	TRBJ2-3	CATSNQGSADTQYF	TGTGCCACCAGCAACCAGGGGTCCGCAGATACGCAGTATTTT
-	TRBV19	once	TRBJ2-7	CASSIGSRVTSYEQYF	TGTGCCAGTAGTATAGGGTCCAGGGTGACATCCTACGAGCAGTACTTC
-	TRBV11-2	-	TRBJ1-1	CASSLGRRGVLDNTEAFF	TGTGCCAGCAGCTTAGGGCGCCGGGGGGTGTTGGATAACACTGAAGCTTTCTTT
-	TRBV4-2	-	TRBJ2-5	CASRDTLGETQYF	TGTGCCAGCAGGGACACCTTAGGCGAGACCCAGTACTTC
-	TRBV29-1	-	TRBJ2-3	CSVVQGTPTDTQYF	TGCAGCGTTGTTCAGGGTACCCCCACAGATACGCAGTATTTT
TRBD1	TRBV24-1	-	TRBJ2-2	CATSDLPGQGNTGELFF	TGTGCCACCAGTGATTTGCCGGGACAGGGGAACACCGGGGAGCTGTTTTTT
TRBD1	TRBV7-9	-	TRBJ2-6	CASSDRGLGANVLTF	TGTGCCAGCAGCGACAGGGGGCTTGGGGCCAACGTCCTGACTTTC
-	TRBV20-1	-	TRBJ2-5	CSASGTARLETQYF	TGCAGTGCTAGTGGGACTGCACGTTTGGAGACCCAGTACTTC
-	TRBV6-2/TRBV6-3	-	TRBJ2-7	CASSYGGYPYEQYF	TGTGCCAGCAGTTACGGCGGGTACCCCTACGAGCAGTACTTC
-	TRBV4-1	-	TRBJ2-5	CASSQVSLQETQYF	TGCGCCAGCAGCCAAGTGTCCCTGCAAGAGACCCAGTACTTC
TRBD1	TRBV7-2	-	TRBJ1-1	CASSQQGGMAEAFF	TGTGCCAGCAGTCAACAGGGGGGGATGGCTGAAGCTTTCTTT
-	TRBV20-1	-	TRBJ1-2	CSTGGDGYTF	TGCAGTACCGGTGGAGATGGCTACACCTTC
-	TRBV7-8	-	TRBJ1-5	CASSLRALISNQPQHF	TGTGCCAGCAGCTTAAGAGCCCTTATTAGCAATCAGCCCCAGCATTTT
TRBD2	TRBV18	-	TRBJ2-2	CASSPWTSGNTGELFF	TGTGCCAGCTCACCCTGGACTAGCGGGAACACCGGGGAGCTGTTTTTT
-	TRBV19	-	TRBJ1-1	CASSIDRNTEAFF	TGTGCCAGTAGTATAGATCGGAACACTGAAGCTTTCTTT
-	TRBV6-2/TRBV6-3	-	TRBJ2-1	CASSRLGSSYNEQFF	TGTGCCAGCAGCCGCCTAGGTAGCTCCTACAATGAGCAGTTCTTC
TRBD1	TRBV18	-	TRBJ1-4	CASSPLPGQGIEKLFF	TGTGCCAGCTCACCACTTCCCGGACAGGGGATCGAAAAACTGTTTTTT
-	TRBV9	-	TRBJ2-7	CASKSPRGALSEQYF	TGTGCCAGCAAGAGCCCCAGGGGCGCCTTAAGCGAGCAGTACTTC
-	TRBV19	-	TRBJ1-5	CASRGDSRSNQPQHF	TGTGCCAGTAGAGGGGACTCGAGGAGCAATCAGCCCCAGCATTTT
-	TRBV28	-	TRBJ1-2	CASSLRMGAGDYGYTF	TGTGCCAGCAGTTTACGGATGGGGGCCGGCGACTATGGCTACACCTTC
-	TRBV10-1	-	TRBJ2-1	CASSEFGGQVNEQFF	TGCGCCAGCAGTGAGTTCGGAGGGCAGGTCAATGAGCAGTTCTTC
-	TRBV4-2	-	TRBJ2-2	CASSQGTENTGELFF	TGTGCCAGCAGCCAGGGGACTGAGAACACCGGGGAGCTGTTTTTT